The present T cell receptor (beta chain) was sequenced within a study of T cell changes during pregnancy in multiple sclerosis. V gave up 3 bases and J gave up 2 bases; unmatched junction bases: 1. Germline-derived CDR1 and CDR2 are SGHNT and YENEEA. CDR3 length: 14 amino acids. Some clones are missing from TCRdb's copy, which holds only in-frame ones; the method was immunoSEQ multiplex PCR. Of some 70,000 clones in the sample, about nine tenths were seen once. The rearrangement uses TRBV11-3 and TRBJ2-3; 8 nucleotides agree with TRBD1. The sample in question was peripheral blood, obtained in the third trimester of pregnancy. The sequence was collected from a female donor with multiple sclerosis, enrolled in a pregnancy study. The CDR3 spells CASSLDRATDTQYF. CDR3 nucleotides: TGTGCCAGCAGCTTGGACAGGGCCACAGATACGCAGTATTTT.